This T cell receptor beta chain originates from a study of CD8+CD57+ T cells in acquired aplastic anemia. Study context: The average for DNA from sorted CD4+ and CD8+ cells was about 2.9 ug. Study results and caveats: A significant difference in CD8+ Simpson's diversity between patients and controls was not found. A set of about 28 CD8+ CDR3 sequences was shared between patients and controls, and these sequences appeared highly expressed in patients.

In patients chosen for sequencing, flow cytometry had shown CD8+CD57+ cell expansion. The patients all had a severe acquired aplastic anemia diagnosis. Trimming cost V 4 bases and J 12 bases, with 16 bases left between them. The CDR3 covers 12 residues. Germline V gives CDR1 SNHLY, CDR2 FYNNEI. Concerning this clonotype itself: Its antigen is as yet unknown.

TCR beta VDJ and CDR3 profiles were obtained from a genomic DNA template. TCRdb passed the reads through MiXCR, listing each CDR3 protein once. The sample holds 150,000 to 200,000 distinct CDR3 sequences; nearly 65% are singletons and the top ten take about 39%. The gene calls are TRBV2 and TRBJ2-7, with D possibly TRBD1 on 5 matching bases. The sample comprised sorted CD4+, CD8+, or CD8+CD57+ T cells (not recorded which) from PBMCs. The source of this sequence is a human donor with aplastic anemia. CDR3 region: CASSGGVQALYF. CDR3 bases: TGTGCCAGCAGTGGGGGCGTGCAGGCGTTGTACTTC.